This is a list of T cell receptor beta chains from one sample in a study of blood T cell repertoires in COVID-19. Here immunoSEQ multiplex PCR was the method, and the copy in TCRdb shows in-frame clones only, minus some. The sample has roughly 220,000 clones, about 88% seen once. Source material: peripheral blood. The receptors originated from a man aged 45-60 years who had recovered from COVID-19. The CDR3 runs from the conserved cysteine through the conserved F or W. D genes are given only for firm matches. The listing skips clone size in some rows; elsewhere it reads once, few, many or a size class.

j_call v_call d_call clone_size cdr3_aa cdr3_nt
TRBJ2-2 TRBV20-1 TRBD1 - CSASNTGVPGELFF TGCAGTGCTAGTAACACAGGGGTACCCGGGGAGCTGTTTTTT
TRBJ1-5 TRBV5-1 TRBD1 - CASSPGQGASNQPQHF TGCGCCAGCAGCCCGGGACAGGGGGCGAGCAATCAGCCCCAGCATTTT
TRBJ1-6 TRBV6-1 - - CASSENAAYNSPLHF TGTGCCAGCAGTGAAAATGCGGCTTATAATTCACCCCTCCACTTT
TRBJ2-1 TRBV10-1 - - CASSESTGRNEQFF TGCGCCAGCAGTGAGTCTACAGGCAGGAATGAGCAGTTCTTC
TRBJ2-5 TRBV7-9 TRBD1 - CASSPGQGQETQYF TGTGCCAGCAGCCCAGGACAGGGACAAGAGACCCAGTACTTC
TRBJ2-3 TRBV9 - once CASSVEMGRVRYF TGTGCCAGCAGCGTAGAGATGGGCAGGGTGAGGTATTTT
TRBJ2-3 TRBV28 TRBD1 - CASTLPPSTGSTDTQYF TGTGCCAGCACCCTCCCACCCTCGACAGGGAGCACAGATACGCAGTATTTT
TRBJ2-7 TRBV28 TRBD2 - CASSLLAGRYEQYF TGTGCCAGCAGTTTATTAGCGGGACGATACGAGCAGTACTTC
TRBJ1-6 TRBV28 - - CASSFRGSPLHF TGTGCCAGCAGTTTCCGGGGTTCACCCCTCCACTTT
TRBJ2-2 TRBV5-1 TRBD2 - CASSFRLAVGSAGELFF TGCGCCAGCAGCTTCCGACTAGCGGTCGGAAGTGCCGGGGAGCTGTTTTTT
TRBJ2-1 TRBV18 TRBD2 - CASSPRTSVYNEQFF TGTGCCAGCTCACCACGGACTAGCGTCTACAATGAGCAGTTCTTC
TRBJ1-1 TRBV6-1 - - CASSESPEWSPHTEAFF TGTGCCAGCAGTGAAAGTCCGGAATGGAGCCCGCACACTGAAGCTTTCTTT
TRBJ2-1 TRBV6-5 TRBD1 - CASRSRGWYEQFF TGTGCCAGCAGAAGCAGGGGGTGGTATGAGCAGTTCTTC
TRBJ2-2 TRBV27 - - CASSLVSGAAGELFF TGTGCCAGCAGTTTAGTGTCAGGGGCGGCCGGGGAGCTGTTTTTT
TRBJ2-1 TRBV19 - few CASSIQGSSYNEQFF TGTGCCAGTAGTATACAGGGAAGCTCCTACAATGAGCAGTTCTTC
TRBJ2-3 TRBV11-2 TRBD2 once CASSISSGSGIRAQYF TGTGCCAGCAGCATATCTAGCGGGAGCGGTATAAGAGCGCAGTATTTT
TRBJ2-3 TRBV6-4 TRBD2 - CASSDRGRREVDTQYF TGTGCCAGCAGTGACCGAGGTCGGCGGGAGGTGGATACGCAGTATTTT
TRBJ1-1 TRBV27 TRBD1 - CASSPTQGGTEAFF TGTGCCAGCAGCCCGACACAGGGGGGAACTGAAGCTTTCTTT